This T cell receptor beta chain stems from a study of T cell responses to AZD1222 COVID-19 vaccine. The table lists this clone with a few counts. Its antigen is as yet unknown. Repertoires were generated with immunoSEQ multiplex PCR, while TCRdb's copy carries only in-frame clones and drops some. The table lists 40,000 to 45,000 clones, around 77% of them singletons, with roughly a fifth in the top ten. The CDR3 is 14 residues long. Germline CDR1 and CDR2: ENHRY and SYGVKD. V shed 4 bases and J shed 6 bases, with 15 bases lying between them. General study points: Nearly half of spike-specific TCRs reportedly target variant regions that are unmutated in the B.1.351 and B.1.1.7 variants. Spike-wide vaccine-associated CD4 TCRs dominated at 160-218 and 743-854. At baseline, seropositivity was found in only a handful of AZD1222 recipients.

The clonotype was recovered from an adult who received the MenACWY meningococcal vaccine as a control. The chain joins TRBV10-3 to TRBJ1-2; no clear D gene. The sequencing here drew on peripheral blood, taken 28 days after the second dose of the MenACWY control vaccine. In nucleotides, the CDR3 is TGTGCCATCAGTGCTGGGGAAGGCGCGGATGGCTACACCTTC. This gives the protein CAISAGEGADGYTF.